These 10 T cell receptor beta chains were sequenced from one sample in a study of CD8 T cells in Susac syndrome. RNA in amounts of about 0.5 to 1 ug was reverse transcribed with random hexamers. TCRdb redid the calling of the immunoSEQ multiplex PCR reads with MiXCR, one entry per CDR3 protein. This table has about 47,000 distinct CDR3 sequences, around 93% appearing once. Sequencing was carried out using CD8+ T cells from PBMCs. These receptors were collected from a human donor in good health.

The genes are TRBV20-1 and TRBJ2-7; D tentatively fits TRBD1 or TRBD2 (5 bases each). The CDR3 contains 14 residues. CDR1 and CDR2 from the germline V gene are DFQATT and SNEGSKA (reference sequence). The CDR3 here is CSARGRDGSYEQYF. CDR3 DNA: TGCAGCGCCCGAGGCCGGGACGGTTCCTACGAGCAGTACTTC.

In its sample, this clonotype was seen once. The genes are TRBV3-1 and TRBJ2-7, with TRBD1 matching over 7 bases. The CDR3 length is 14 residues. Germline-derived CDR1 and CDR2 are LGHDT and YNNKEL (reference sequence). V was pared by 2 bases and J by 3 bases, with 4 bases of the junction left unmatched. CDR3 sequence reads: CASSQRDSFYEQYF. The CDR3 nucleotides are TGTGCCAGCAGCCAACGGGACAGCTTCTACGAGCAGTACTTC.

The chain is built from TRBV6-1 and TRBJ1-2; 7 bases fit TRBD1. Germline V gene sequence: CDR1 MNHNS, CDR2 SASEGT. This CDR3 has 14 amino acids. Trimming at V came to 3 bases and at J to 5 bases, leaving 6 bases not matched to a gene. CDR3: CASSDPGTVYGYTF. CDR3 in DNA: TGTGCCAGCAGTGACCCCGGGACAGTTTATGGCTACACCTTC.

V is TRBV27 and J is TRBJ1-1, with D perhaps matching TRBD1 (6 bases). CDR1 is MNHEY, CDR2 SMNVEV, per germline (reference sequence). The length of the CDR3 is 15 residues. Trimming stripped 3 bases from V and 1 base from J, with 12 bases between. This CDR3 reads CASSLTGRGNTEAFF. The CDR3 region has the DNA TGTGCCAGCAGTTTGACAGGTAGAGGGAACACTGAAGCTTTCTTT.

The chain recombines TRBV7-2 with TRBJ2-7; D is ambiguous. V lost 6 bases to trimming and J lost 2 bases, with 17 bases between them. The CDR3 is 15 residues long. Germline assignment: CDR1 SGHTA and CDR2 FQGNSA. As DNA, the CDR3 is TGTGCCAGCAGTTATAGCCTATCCAACACCTACGAGCAGTACTTC. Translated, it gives CASSYSLSNTYEQYF.

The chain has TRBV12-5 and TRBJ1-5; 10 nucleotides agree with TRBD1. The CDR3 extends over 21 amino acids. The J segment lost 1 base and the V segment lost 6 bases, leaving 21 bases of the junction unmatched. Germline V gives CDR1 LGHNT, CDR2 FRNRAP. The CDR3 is CASGLTEEPGQGIISNQPQHF. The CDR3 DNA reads TGTGCTAGTGGCCTCACCGAGGAACCGGGACAGGGGATCATAAGCAATCAGCCCCAGCATTTT.

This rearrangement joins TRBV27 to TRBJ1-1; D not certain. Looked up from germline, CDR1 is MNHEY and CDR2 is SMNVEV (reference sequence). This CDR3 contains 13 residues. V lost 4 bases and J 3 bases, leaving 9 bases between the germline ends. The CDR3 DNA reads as TGTGCCAGCAGTTCGCCGGTCGACACTGAAGCTTTCTTT. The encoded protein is CASSSPVDTEAFF.

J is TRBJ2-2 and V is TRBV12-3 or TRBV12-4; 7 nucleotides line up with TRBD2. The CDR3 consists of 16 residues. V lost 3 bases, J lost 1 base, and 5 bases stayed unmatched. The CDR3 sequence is CASSFPLAVNTGELFF. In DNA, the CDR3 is TGTGCCAGCAGTTTTCCCCTAGCGGTGAACACCGGGGAGCTGTTTTTT.

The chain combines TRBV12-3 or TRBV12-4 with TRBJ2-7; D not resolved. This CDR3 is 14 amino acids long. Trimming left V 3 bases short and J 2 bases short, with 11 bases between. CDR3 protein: CASSFGRSTYEQYF. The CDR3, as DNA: TGTGCCAGCAGTTTCGGCCGATCTACCTACGAGCAGTACTTC.

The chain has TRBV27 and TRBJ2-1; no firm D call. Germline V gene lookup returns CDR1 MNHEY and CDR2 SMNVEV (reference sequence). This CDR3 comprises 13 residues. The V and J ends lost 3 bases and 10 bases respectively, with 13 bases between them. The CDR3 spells CASSFEKRLEQFF. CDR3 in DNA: TGTGCCAGCAGTTTTGAAAAGAGGTTGGAGCAGTTCTTC.